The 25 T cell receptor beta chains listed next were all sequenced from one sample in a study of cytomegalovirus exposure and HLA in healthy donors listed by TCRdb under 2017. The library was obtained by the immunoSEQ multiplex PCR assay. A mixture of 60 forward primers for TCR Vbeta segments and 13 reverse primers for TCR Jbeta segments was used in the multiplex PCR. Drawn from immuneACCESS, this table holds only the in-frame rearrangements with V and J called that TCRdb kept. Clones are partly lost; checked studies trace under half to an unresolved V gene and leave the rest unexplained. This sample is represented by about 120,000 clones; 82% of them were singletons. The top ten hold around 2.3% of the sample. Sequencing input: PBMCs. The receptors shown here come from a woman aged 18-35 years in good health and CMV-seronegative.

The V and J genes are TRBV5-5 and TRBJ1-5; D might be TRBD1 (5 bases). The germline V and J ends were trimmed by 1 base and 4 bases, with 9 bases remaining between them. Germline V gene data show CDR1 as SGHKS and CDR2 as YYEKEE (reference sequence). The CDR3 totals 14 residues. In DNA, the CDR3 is TGTGCCAGCAGCTTGACTGGGGCAAATCAGCCCCAGCATTTT. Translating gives CASSLTGANQPQHF. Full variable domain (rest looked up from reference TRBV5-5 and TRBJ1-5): DAGVTQSPTHLIKTRGQQVTLRCSPISGHKSVSWYQQVLGQGPQFIFQYYEKEERGRGNFPDRFSARQFPNYSSELNVNALLLGDSALYLCASSLTGANQPQHFGDGTRLSIL.

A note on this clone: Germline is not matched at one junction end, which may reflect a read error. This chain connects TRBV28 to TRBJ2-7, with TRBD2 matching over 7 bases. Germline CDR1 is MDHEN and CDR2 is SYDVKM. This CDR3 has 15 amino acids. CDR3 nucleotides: TGTGCCAGCACTTTAAGTGGGGGAGGGTCCTACGAGCAGTACTTC. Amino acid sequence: CASTLSGGGSYEQYF.

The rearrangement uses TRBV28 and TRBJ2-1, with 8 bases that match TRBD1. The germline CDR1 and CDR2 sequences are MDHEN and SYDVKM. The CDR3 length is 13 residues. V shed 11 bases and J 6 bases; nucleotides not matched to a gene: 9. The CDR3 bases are TGTGCCGCCCGAACAGGGGGTCTCAATGAGCAGTTCTTC. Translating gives CAARTGGLNEQFF.

For the CDR3, the DNA is TGTGCCAGCAGATTCCTCGGGACTAGTCGTTCTGAAGAGCAGTACTTC. Amino acid sequence: CASRFLGTSRSEEQYF. The V call is TRBV28, the J call TRBJ2-7; TRBD2 aligns across 8 bases. V trimming: 6 bases; J trimming: 7 bases; junction bases outside the gene matches: 17. The CDR3 is made up of 16 amino acids. Germline CDR1 is MDHEN and CDR2 is SYDVKM.

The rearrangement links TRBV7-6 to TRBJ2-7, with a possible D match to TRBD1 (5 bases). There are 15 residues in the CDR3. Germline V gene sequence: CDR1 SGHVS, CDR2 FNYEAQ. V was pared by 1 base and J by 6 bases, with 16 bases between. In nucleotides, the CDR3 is TGTGCCAGCAGCTTAGTCGTGGGGCAGGCAGGCGAGCAGTACTTC. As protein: CASSLVVGQAGEQYF.

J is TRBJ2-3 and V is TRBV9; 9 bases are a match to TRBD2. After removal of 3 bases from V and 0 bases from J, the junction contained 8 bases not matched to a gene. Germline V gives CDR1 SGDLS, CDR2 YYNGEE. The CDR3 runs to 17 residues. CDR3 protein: CASSARSAGGSTDTQYF. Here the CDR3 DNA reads TGTGCCAGCAGCGCTCGGTCAGCGGGGGGTAGCACAGATACGCAGTATTTT.

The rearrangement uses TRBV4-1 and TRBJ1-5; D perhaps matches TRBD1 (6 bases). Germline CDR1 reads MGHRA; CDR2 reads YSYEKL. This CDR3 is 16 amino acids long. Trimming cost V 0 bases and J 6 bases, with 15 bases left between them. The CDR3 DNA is TGCGCCAGCAGCCAAGATCGGGGGGCGATGGGTCAGCCCCAGCATTTT. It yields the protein CASSQDRGAMGQPQHF.

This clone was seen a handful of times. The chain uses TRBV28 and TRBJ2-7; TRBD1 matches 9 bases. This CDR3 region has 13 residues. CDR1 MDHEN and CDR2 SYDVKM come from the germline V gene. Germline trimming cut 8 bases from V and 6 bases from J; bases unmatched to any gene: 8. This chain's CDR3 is CASGNRTGAEQYF. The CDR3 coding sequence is TGTGCCAGCGGAAACCGGACAGGGGCCGAGCAGTACTTC.

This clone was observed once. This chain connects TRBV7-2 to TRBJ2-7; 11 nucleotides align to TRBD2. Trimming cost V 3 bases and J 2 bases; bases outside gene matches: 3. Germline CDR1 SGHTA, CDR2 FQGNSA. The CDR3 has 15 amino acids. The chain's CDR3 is CASSFRLAGTYEQYF. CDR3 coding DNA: TGTGCCAGCAGCTTTCGACTAGCGGGAACCTACGAGCAGTACTTC.

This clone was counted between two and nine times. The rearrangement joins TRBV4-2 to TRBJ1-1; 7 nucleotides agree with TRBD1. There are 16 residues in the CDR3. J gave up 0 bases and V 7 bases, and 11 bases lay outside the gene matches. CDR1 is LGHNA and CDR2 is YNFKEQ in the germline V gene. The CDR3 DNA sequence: TGTGCCAGCAAGGGGACAGAGATCACCATGAACACTGAAGCTTTCTTT. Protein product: CASKGTEITMNTEAFF.

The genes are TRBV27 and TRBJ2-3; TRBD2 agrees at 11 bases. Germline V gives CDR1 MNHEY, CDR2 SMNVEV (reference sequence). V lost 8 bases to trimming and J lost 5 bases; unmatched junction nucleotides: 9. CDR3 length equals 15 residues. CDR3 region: CASGRLAGPRDTQYF. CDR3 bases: TGTGCCAGCGGACGACTAGCGGGACCCCGAGATACGCAGTATTTT.

The CDR3 DNA sequence: TGTGCCAGCAAAGGGACAGGGGGTCAGCCCCAGCATTTT. The encoded protein is CASKGTGGQPQHF. The genes are TRBV2 and TRBJ1-5; 11 positions agree with TRBD1. This CDR3 has 13 amino acids. Germline lookup yields CDR1 SNHLY and CDR2 FYNNEI. V lost 7 bases to trimming and J lost 6 bases; unmatched junction nucleotides: 2.

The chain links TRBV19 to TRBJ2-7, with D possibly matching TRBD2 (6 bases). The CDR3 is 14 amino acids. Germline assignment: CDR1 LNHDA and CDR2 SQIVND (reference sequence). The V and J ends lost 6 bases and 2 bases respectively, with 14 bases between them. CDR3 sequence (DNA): TGTGCCAGTAGAAAGGGGACTTGGCCCTACGAGCAGTACTTC. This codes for CASRKGTWPYEQYF.

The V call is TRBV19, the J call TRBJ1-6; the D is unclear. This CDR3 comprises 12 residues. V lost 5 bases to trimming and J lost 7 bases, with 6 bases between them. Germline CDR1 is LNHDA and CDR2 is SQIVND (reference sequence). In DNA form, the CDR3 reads TGTGCCAGTAGTGCCAGGAATTCACCCCTCCACTTT. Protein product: CASSARNSPLHF.

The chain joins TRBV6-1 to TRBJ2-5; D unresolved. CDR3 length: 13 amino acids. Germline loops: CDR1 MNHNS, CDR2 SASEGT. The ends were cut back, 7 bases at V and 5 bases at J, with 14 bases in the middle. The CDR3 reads CASTFAPGETQYF. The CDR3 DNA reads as TGTGCCAGCACCTTTGCTCCCGGGGAGACCCAGTACTTC.

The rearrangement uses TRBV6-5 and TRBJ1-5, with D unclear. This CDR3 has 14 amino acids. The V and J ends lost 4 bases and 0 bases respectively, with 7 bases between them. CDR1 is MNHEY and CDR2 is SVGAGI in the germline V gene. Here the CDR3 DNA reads TGTGCCAGCAGTTCCGAGTCTAGCAATCAGCCCCAGCATTTT. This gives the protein CASSSESSNQPQHF.

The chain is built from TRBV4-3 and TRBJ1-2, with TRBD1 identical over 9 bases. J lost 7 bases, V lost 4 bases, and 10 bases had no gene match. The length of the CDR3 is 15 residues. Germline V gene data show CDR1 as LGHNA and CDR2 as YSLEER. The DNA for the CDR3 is TGCGCCAGCAGCCCAGCCGGGACAGGGATGGGTGGCTACACCTTC. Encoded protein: CASSPAGTGMGGYTF.

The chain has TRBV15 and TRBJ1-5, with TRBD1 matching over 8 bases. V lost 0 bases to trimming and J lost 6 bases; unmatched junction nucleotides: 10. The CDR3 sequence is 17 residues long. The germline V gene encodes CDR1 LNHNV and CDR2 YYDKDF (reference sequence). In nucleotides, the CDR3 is TGTGCCACCAGCAGAGAGCTGGACAGGGTTAATCGTCAGCCCCAGCATTTT. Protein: CATSRELDRVNRQPQHF.

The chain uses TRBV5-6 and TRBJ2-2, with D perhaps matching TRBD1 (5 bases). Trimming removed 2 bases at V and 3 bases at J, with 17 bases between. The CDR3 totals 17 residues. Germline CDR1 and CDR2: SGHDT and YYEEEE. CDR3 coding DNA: TGTGCCAGCAGCTTCTGGGTCGACAGTCTCTACACCGGGGAGCTGTTTTTT. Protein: CASSFWVDSLYTGELFF.

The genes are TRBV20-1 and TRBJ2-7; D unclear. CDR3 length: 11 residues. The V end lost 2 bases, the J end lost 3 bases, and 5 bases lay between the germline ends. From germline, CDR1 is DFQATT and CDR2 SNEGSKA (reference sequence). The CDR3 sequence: CSARLYYEQYF. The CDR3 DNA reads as TGCAGTGCTAGACTGTACTACGAGCAGTACTTC.

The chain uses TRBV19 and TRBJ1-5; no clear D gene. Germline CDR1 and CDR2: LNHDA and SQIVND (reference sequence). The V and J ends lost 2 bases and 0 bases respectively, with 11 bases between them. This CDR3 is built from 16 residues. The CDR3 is CASSIQAGNSNQPQHF. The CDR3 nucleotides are TGTGCCAGTAGTATACAGGCCGGAAATAGCAATCAGCCCCAGCATTTT.

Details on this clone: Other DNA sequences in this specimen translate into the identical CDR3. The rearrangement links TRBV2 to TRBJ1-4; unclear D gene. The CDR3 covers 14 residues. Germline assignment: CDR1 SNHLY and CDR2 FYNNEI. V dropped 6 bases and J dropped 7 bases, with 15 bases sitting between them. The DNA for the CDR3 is TGTGCCAGCAGCGATCCGGGGTATGGTGAAAAACTGTTTTTT. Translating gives CASSDPGYGEKLFF. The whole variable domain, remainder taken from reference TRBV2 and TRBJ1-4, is EPEVTQTPSHQVTQMGQEVILRCVPISNHLYFYWYRQILGQKVEFLVSFYNNEISEKSEIFDDQFSVERPDGSNFTLKIRSTKLEDSAMYFCASSDPGYGEKLFFGSGTQLSVL.

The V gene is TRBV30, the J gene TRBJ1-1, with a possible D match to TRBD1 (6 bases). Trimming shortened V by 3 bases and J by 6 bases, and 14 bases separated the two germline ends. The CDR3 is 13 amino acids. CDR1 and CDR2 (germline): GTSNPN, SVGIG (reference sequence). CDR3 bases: TGTGCCTGGAGGCCAGGATGGGGGCCTGAAGCTTTCTTT. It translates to CAWRPGWGPEAFF.

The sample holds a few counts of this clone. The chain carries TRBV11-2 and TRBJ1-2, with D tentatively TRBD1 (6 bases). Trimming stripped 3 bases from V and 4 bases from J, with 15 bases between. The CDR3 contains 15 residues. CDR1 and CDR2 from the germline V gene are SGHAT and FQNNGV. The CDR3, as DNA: TGTGCCAGCAGCTTTACCTCAGGGGACCCCTATGGCTACACCTTC. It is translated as CASSFTSGDPYGYTF. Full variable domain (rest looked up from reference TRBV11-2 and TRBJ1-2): EAGVAQSPRYKIIEKRQSVAFWCNPISGHATLYWYQQILGQGPKLLIQFQNNGVVDDSQLPKDRFSAERLKGVDSTLKIQPAKLEDSAVYLCASSFTSGDPYGYTFGSGTRLTVV.

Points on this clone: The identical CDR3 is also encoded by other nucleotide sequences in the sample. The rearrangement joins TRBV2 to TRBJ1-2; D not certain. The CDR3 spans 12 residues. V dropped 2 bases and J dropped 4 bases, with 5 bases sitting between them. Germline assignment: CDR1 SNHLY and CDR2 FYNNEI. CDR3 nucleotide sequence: TGTGCCAGCAGTGAACGCAGCTATGGCTACACCTTC. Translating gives CASSERSYGYTF. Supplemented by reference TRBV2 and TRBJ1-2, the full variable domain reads EPEVTQTPSHQVTQMGQEVILRCVPISNHLYFYWYRQILGQKVEFLVSFYNNEISEKSEIFDDQFSVERPDGSNFTLKIRSTKLEDSAMYFCASSERSYGYTFGSGTRLTVV.